A selection of T cell receptor beta chains follows, all from one sample in a study of HIV-infected patients and healthy controls. TCRdb processed the 5' RACE reads anew with MiXCR; each CDR3 protein has one entry. The sample shows more than 15,000 distinct CDR3 sequences, 4.5% to 5.5% of them seen only once. Sequencing was done on a sample of blood. The source of these receptors is an adult in good health. The conserved cysteine and the conserved F or W are not part of the CDR3 here. D genes are given only for firm matches.

V	D	CDR3
TRBV7-9	TRBD1	ASSPVTGTGSRNEQF
TRBV5-1	NA	ASSSGAAGWRETQY
TRBV4-1	NA	ASSQNSRVGGYT
TRBV7-2	NA	ASSLAATSSTDTQY
TRBV5-1	TRBD1	ASSLAGQGAGEQF
TRBV2	NA	ASRQSSATSYNEQF
TRBV4-3	NA	ASSQDSGGTNEKLF
TRBV28	NA	ASGDYSYEQY
TRBV12-3/TRBV12-4	NA	ASRFESSYNEQF
TRBV20-1	NA	SARWLPGGYT
TRBV19	NA	ASSSGTLNIQY
TRBV27	NA	ASSYDRNSNQPQH
TRBV11-2	NA	ASSLDGPSSSF
TRBV6-2/TRBV6-3	NA	ASGRQQYSNQPQH
TRBV6-4	NA	ARTDTQY
TRBV18	NA	ASSPNQGPNTEAF
TRBV12-3/TRBV12-4	NA	ASSFTGKIAEAF
TRBV7-6	TRBD2	ASSIGLAGFQETQY
TRBV6-2/TRBV6-3	NA	ASRGSNQPQH
TRBV5-1	NA	ASSWRMGQPQH
TRBV18	TRBD1	ASSPGTGGSTEAF
TRBV7-8	NA	ASSSMTASYEQY
TRBV10-3	NA	AISDRESGANVLT
TRBV5-5	NA	ASTLPTRTDTQY
TRBV7-8	TRBD2	ASSNPRRLAGGYPTDTQY
TRBV5-1	NA	ASSVQGGNQPQH
TRBV2	TRBD2	ASSGRTSYIQY
TRBV27	TRBD1	ASSLSIRDSSTDTQY
TRBV7-2	TRBD1	ASSPDRVSGYT
TRBV6-6	TRBD1	ASMGQNNQPQH
TRBV5-1	NA	ASSNGASTDTQY
TRBV7-6	NA	ASSLGPTTSTDTQY
TRBV13	NA	ASSLVSGSYNYGYT
TRBV6-6	TRBD2	ASSLSGGIAYEQY
TRBV10-3	TRBD2	AISDRGVDEQF
TRBV7-2	NA	ASSSTGQETQY
TRBV5-1	TRBD1	ASSGRTGNTDTQY
TRBV29-1	NA	SVVYGEAYNEQF
TRBV7-2	NA	ASSLSAGRGQETQY
TRBV28	TRBD2	ASSFSGLAGGPDTQY
TRBV4-1	NA	ASSRLPNTGELF
TRBV6-2/TRBV6-3	TRBD1	ASSYGDRDHNEQF
TRBV5-4	TRBD1	ASSPDRGRGNTIY
TRBV2	NA	AGGAERTGELF